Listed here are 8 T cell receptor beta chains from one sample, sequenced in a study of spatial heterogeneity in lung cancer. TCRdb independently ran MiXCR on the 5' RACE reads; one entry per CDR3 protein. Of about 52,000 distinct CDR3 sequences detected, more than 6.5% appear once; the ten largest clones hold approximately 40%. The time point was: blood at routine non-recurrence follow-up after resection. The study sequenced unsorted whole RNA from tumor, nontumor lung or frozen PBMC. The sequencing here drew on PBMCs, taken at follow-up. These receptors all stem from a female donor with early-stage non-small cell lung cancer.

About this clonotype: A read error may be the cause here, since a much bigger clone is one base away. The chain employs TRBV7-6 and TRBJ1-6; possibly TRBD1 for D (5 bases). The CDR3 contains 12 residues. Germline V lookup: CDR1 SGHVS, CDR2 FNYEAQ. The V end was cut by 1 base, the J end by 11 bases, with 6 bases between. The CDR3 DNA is TGTGCCAGCAGCTTAGGGGGGGCACCCCTCCACTTT. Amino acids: CASSLGGAPLHF.

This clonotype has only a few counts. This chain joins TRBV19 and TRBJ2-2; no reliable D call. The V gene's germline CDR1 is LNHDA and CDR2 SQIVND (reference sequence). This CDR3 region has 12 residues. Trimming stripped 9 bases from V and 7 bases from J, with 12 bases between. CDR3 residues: CASLDYLGELFF. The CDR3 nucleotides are TGTGCCAGCCTGGATTACCTCGGGGAGCTGTTTTTT.

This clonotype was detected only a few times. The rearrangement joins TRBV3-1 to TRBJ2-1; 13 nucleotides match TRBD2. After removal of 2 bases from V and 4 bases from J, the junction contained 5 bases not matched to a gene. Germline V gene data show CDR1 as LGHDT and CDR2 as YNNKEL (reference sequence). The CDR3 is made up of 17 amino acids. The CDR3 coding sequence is TGTGCCAGCAGCCAACACCCGACTAGCGGGGGGTACAATGAGCAGTTCTTC. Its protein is CASSQHPTSGGYNEQFF.

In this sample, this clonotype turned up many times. The CDR3 sequence: CASSPQGQGAYEQYF. The CDR3 DNA reads as TGCGCCAGCAGCCCGCAAGGACAGGGGGCCTACGAGCAGTACTTC. The V gene is TRBV5-1, the J gene TRBJ2-7, with 10 nucleotides matching TRBD1. This CDR3 is built from 15 residues. CDR1 SGHRS and CDR2 YFSETQ come from the germline V gene. V lost 4 bases and J lost 2; bases outside the gene matches: 6.

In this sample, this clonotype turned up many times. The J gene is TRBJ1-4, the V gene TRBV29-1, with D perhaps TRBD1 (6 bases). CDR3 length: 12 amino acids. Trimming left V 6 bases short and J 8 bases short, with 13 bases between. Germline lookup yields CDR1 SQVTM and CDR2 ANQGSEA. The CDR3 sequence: CSVRGGEEKLFF. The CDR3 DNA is TGCAGCGTCCGGGGGGGCGAAGAAAAACTGTTTTTT.

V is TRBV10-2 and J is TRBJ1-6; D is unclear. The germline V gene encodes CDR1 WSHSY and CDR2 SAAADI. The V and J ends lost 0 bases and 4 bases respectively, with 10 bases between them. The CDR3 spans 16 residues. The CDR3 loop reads CASSESFGPYNSPLHF. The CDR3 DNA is TGCGCCAGCAGTGAGTCGTTCGGGCCTTATAATTCACCCCTCCACTTT.

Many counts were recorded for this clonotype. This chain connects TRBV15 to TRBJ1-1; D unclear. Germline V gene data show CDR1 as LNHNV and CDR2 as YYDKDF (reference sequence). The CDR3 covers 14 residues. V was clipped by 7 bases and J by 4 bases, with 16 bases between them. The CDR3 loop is CATMVTGSRTEAFF. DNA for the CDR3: TGTGCCACCATGGTCACGGGGTCGCGCACTGAAGCTTTCTTT.

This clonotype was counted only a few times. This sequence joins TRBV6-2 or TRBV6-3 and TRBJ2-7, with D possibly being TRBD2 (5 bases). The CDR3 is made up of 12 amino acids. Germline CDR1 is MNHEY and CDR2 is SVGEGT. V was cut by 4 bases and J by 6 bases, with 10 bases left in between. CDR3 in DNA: TGTGCCAGCAGTTTGCGGACTCGCGAGCAGTACTTC. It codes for CASSLRTREQYF.